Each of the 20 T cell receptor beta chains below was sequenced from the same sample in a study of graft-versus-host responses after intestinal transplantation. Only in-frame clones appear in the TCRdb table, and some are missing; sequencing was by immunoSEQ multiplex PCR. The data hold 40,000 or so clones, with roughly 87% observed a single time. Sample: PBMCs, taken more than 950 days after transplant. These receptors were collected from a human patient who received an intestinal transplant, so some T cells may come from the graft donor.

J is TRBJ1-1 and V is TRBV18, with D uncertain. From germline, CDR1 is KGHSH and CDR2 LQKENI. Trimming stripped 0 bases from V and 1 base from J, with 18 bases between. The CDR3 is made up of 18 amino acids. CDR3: CASSPPLGIGLSNTEAFF. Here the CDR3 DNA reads TGTGCCAGCTCACCACCTCTCGGAATCGGACTGTCGAACACTGAAGCTTTCTTT.

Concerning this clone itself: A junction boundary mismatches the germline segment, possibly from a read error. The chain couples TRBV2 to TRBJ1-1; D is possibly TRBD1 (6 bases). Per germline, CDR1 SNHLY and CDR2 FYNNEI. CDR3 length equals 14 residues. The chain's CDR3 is CANSEEGVGTEAFF. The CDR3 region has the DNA TGTGCCAACAGTGAAGAGGGGGTAGGCACTGAAGCTTTCTTT.

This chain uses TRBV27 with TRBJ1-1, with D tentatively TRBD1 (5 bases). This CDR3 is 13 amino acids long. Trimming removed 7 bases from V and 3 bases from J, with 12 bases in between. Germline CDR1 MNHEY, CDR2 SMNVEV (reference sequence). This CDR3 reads CASTRTGDTEAFF. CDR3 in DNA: TGTGCCAGCACCCGGACGGGGGACACTGAAGCTTTCTTT.

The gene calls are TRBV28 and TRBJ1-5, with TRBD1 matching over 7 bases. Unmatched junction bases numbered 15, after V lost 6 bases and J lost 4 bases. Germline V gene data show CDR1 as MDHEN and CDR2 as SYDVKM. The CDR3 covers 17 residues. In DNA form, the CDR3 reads TGTGCCAGCAGCGTCGAAGATCGGGGACAGACTAATCAGCCCCAGCATTTT. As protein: CASSVEDRGQTNQPQHF.

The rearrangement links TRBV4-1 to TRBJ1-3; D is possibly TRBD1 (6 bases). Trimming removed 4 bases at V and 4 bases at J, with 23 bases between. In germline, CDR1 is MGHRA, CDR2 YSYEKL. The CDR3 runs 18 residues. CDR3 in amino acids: CASSLNPSTGIGGNTIYF. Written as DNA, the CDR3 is TGCGCCAGCAGCCTAAATCCGTCCACAGGGATCGGAGGAAACACCATATATTTT.

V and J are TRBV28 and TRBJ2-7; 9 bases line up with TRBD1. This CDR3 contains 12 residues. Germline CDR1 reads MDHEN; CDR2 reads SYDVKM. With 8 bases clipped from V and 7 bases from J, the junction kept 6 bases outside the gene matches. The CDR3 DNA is TGTGCCAGCGGGGACAGGGTCCTTGAGCAGTACTTC. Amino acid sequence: CASGDRVLEQYF. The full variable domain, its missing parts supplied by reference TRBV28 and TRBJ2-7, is DVKVTQSSRYLVKRTGEKVFLECVQDMDHENMFWYRQDPGLGLRLIYFSYDVKMKEKGDIPEGYSVSREKKERFSLILESASTNQTSMYLCASGDRVLEQYFGPGTRLTVT.

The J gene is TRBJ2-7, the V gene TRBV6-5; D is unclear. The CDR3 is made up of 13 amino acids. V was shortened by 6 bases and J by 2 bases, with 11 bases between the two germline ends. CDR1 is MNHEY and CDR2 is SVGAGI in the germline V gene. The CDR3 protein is CASRERGPYEQYF. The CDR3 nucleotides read TGTGCCAGCAGGGAACGCGGACCCTACGAGCAGTACTTC.

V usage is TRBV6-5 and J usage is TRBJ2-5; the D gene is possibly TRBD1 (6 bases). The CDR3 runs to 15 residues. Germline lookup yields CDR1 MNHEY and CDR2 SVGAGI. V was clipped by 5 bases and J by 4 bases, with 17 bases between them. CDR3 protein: CASSLDFLRGETQYF. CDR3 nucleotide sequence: TGTGCCAGCAGTCTGGACTTCCTCAGGGGAGAGACCCAGTACTTC.

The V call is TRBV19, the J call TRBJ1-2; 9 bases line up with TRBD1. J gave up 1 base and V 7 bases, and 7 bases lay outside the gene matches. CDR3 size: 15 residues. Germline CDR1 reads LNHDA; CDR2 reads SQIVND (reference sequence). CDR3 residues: CASTPTGGDNYGYTF. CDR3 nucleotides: TGTGCCAGTACTCCCACAGGGGGCGATAACTATGGCTACACCTTC. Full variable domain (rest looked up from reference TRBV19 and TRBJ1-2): DGGITQSPKYLFRKEGQNVTLSCEQNLNHDAMYWYRQDPGQGLRLIYYSQIVNDFQKGDIAEGYSVSREKKESFPLTVTSAQKNPTAFYLCASTPTGGDNYGYTFGSGTRLTVV.

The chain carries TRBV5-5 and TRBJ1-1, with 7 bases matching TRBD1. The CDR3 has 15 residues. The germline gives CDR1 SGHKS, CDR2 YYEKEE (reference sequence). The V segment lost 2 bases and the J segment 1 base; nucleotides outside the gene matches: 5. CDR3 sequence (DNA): TGTGCCAGCAGCTTCGGGGACAGTCGGAACACTGAAGCTTTCTTT. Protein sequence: CASSFGDSRNTEAFF.

The CDR3 nucleotides read TGTGCCAGCAGTGAAGAAGACAGGGGTCATCAGCCCCAGCATTTT. It encodes CASSEEDRGHQPQHF. The V and J genes are TRBV6-1 and TRBJ1-5; 8 nucleotides align to TRBD1. The CDR3 is 15 residues long. V lost 1 base, J lost 5 bases, and 4 bases stayed unmatched. Germline loops: CDR1 MNHNS, CDR2 SASEGT.

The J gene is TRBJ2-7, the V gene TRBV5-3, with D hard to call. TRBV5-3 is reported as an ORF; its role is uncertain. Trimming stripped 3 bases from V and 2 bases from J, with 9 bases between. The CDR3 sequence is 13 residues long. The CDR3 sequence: CARSSGFTYEQYF. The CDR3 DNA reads TGTGCCAGAAGCTCCGGATTTACCTACGAGCAGTACTTC.

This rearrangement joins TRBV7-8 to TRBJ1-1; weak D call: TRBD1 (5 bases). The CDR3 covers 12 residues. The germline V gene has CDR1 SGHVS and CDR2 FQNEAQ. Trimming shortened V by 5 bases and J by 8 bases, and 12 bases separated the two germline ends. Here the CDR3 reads CASSPRGGEAFF. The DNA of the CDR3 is TGTGCCAGCAGCCCGCGGGGGGGAGAAGCTTTCTTT.

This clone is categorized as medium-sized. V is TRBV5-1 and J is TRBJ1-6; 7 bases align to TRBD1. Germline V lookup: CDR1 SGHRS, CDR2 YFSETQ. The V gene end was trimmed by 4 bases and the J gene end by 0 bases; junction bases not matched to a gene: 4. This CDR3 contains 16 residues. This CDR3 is CASSPGGRSYNSPLHF. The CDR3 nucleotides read TGCGCCAGCAGCCCAGGGGGACGCTCCTATAATTCACCCCTCCACTTT.

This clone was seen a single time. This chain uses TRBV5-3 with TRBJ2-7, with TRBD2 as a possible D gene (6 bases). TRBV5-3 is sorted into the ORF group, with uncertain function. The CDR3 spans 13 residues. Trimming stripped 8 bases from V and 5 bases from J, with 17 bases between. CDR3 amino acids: CASSKPGVNEQYF. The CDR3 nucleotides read TGTGCCAGCAGCAAACCGGGAGTGAACGAGCAGTACTTC.

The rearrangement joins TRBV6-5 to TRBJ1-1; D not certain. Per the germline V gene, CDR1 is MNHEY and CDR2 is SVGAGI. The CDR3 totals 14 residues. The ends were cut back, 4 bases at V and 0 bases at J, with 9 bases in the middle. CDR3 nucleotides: TGTGCCAGCAGTTCTTTTATTGTGAACACTGAAGCTTTCTTT. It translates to CASSSFIVNTEAFF.

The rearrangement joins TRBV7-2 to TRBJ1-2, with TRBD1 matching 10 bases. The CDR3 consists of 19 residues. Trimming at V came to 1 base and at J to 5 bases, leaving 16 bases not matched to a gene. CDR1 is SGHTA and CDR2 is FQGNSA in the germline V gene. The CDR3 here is CASSLVLGQGTFGGYGYTF. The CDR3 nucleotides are TGTGCCAGCAGCTTAGTTTTGGGACAGGGGACCTTTGGAGGGTATGGCTACACCTTC.

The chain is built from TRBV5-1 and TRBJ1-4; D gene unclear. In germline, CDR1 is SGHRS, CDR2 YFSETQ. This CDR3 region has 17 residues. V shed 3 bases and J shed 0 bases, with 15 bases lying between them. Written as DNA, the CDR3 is TGCGCCAGCAGCTGGGGAGAGAGCAGTGCAACTAATGAAAAACTGTTTTTT. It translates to CASSWGESSATNEKLFF.

The CDR3 protein is CASSSGGSYNSPLHF. The DNA for the CDR3 is TGTGCCAGCAGCTCAGGGGGATCCTATAATTCACCCCTCCACTTT. The V and J genes are TRBV6-5 and TRBJ1-6, with 7 bases matching TRBD1. Germline V lookup: CDR1 MNHEY, CDR2 SVGAGI. The length of the CDR3 is 15 residues. Unmatched junction bases numbered 3, after V lost 6 bases and J lost 1 base.

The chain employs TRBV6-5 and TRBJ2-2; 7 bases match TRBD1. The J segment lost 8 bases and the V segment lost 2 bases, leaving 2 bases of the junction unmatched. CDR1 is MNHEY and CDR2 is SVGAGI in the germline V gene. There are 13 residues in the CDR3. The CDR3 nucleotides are TGTGCCAGCAGTTACCTACAGGGGGGGGAGCTGTTTTTT. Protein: CASSYLQGGELFF.